This T cell receptor beta chain was identified in a study of identical twins. Study results and limitations: Carriage of fewer insertions was seen in abundant cord blood beta clonotypes, whereas memory repertoires showed none. In zero-insertion analyses, partial confounding could arise from invariant MAIT and iNKT cells.

Using its own MiXCR run on the 5' RACE reads, TCRdb lists one record per CDR3 protein. The data show approximately 220,000 distinct CDR3 sequences, around 8% seen once. Many counts were recorded for this clonotype. Its antigen remains unknown. These same data were also listed under a study on yellow fever vaccine responses in identical twins.

The sequence derives from a woman aged 18-35 years in good health. The material sequenced was memory (CD45RO+) T cells sorted from blood.

For the CDR3, the DNA is TGCAGCGTTGATTATCAGGGGAAGAGCTACAATGAGCAGTTCTTC. Encoded protein: CSVDYQGKSYNEQFF. The genes are TRBV29-1 and TRBJ2-1; possibly TRBD1 for D (6 bases). The germline V and J ends were trimmed by 3 bases and 3 bases, with 15 bases remaining between them. Germline V lookup: CDR1 SQVTM, CDR2 ANQGSEA. This CDR3 spans 15 amino acids.